Below are 12 T cell receptor beta chains sequenced from a single sample in a study of chemoradiotherapy in HPV16-positive cancers. Some clones are missing from TCRdb's copy, which holds only in-frame ones; the method was immunoSEQ multiplex PCR. The sample records tens of thousands of clones, roughly 75% being singletons. The input for sequencing was blood, taken from a patient who underwent chemoradiotherapy. The receptor set was obtained from a human donor with HPV-associated anogenital cancer.

The V and J genes are TRBV29-1 and TRBJ1-4, with D unresolved. This CDR3 spans 13 amino acids. The germline gives CDR1 SQVTM, CDR2 ANQGSEA. Trimming stripped 7 bases from V and 5 bases from J, with 14 bases between. The CDR3 is CSASAAANEKLFF. In DNA, the CDR3 is TGCAGCGCCTCTGCGGCCGCGAATGAAAAACTGTTTTTT.

In this sample, this clone turned up a few times. This rearrangement joins TRBV7-2 to TRBJ2-7; the match to TRBD1 covers 9 bases. The CDR3 is 15 residues long. Germline V CDR1 and CDR2: SGHTA, FQGNSA. V trimming: 3 bases; J trimming: 2 bases; junction bases outside the gene matches: 5. The CDR3 DNA follows: TGTGCCAGCAGCTTCCGGGACAGGGTTACCTACGAGCAGTACTTC. It yields the protein CASSFRDRVTYEQYF.

The V and J genes are TRBV7-2 and TRBJ2-7, with a tentative D call TRBD2 (6 bases). The CDR3 is made up of 16 amino acids. The germline V gene encodes CDR1 SGHTA and CDR2 FQGNSA. Trimming removed 5 bases from V and 6 bases from J, with 23 bases in between. CDR3 region: CASSPRGGRSPAEQYF. CDR3 nucleotide sequence: TGTGCCAGCAGCCCCCGTGGGGGGAGGTCGCCTGCCGAGCAGTACTTC.

The V and J genes are TRBV19 and TRBJ2-3; 8 bases fit TRBD1. CDR1 LNHDA and CDR2 SQIVND come from the germline V gene (reference sequence). V was clipped by 4 bases and J by 9 bases; unmatched bases: 15. This CDR3 is built from 16 residues. Here the CDR3 DNA reads TGTGCCAGTAGTAAAGACAGGGGTCAAAGGGCCGAAACGCAGTATTTT. Amino acids: CASSKDRGQRAETQYF.

J is TRBJ1-5 and V is TRBV19; D not resolved. Per the germline V gene, CDR1 is LNHDA and CDR2 is SQIVND (reference sequence). V shed 3 bases and J shed 4 bases, with 10 bases lying between them. The CDR3 sequence is 14 residues long. CDR3 loop: CASSIGFENQPQHF. CDR3 nucleotide sequence: TGTGCCAGTAGTATTGGCTTCGAAAATCAGCCCCAGCATTTT.

This clone came up once. The rearrangement joins TRBV5-4 to TRBJ2-3; no clear D. The CDR3 has 14 residues. Germline loops: CDR1 SGHNT, CDR2 YYREEE (reference sequence). V lost 9 bases and J 5 bases, leaving 19 bases between the germline ends. CDR3 DNA sequence: TGTGCCACCAGGTGGGAAGCCGTCGGAGATACGCAGTATTTT. It codes for CATRWEAVGDTQYF. The full variable domain, completed using reference TRBV5-4 and TRBJ2-3, is ETGVTQSPTHLIKTRGQQVTLRCSSQSGHNTVSWYQQALGQGPQFIFQYYREEENGRGNFPPRFSGLQFPNYSSELNVNALELDDSALYLCATRWEAVGDTQYFGPGTRLTVL.

This clone is judged medium-sized (0.01 to 0.1%). The chain employs TRBV27 and TRBJ1-2; D unresolved. The germline gives CDR1 MNHEY, CDR2 SMNVEV (reference sequence). V was shortened by 1 base and J by 2 bases, with 5 bases between the two germline ends. The CDR3 length is 13 residues. The CDR3 loop reads CASSLLGNYGYTF. CDR3 coding DNA: TGTGCCAGCAGTTTATTGGGGAACTATGGCTACACCTTC.

This sequence joins TRBV6-5 and TRBJ2-7; 9 bases align to TRBD1. Germline values: CDR1 MNHEY, CDR2 SVGAGI. The CDR3 totals 14 residues. After removal of 6 bases from V and 5 bases from J, the junction contained 8 bases not matched to a gene. The CDR3 reads CASSEGTGRNEQYF. For the CDR3, the DNA is TGTGCCAGCAGCGAAGGGACAGGGCGAAACGAGCAGTACTTC.

The rearrangement links TRBV6-5 to TRBJ1-1; a possible D gene is TRBD1 (5 bases). The CDR3 sequence is 13 residues long. Germline V gene data show CDR1 as MNHEY and CDR2 as SVGAGI. V gave up 7 bases and J gave up 7 bases, with 16 bases separating them. The CDR3 loop reads CASTDRGSFEAFF. CDR3 DNA sequence: TGTGCCAGCACCGACCGGGGCAGCTTTGAAGCTTTCTTT.

The chain recombines TRBV29-1 with TRBJ1-4, with 8 positions matching TRBD1. Germline V lookup: CDR1 SQVTM, CDR2 ANQGSEA. The CDR3 length is 12 residues. J gave up 7 bases and V 7 bases, and 5 bases lay outside the gene matches. The DNA for the CDR3 is TGCAGCGGATTAGACAGGGGTGAAAAACTGTTTTTT. Translating gives CSGLDRGEKLFF.

The chain couples TRBV30 to TRBJ2-1; 8 nucleotides agree with TRBD2. CDR1 and CDR2 from the germline V gene are GTSNPN and SVGIG (reference sequence). This CDR3 comprises 15 residues. The V and J ends lost 3 bases and 9 bases, in that order; junction bases with no gene match: 13. Here the CDR3 reads CAWRPLWTSSLEQFF. CDR3 in DNA: TGTGCCTGGAGACCTCTCTGGACTAGCAGTCTTGAGCAGTTCTTC.

The chain is built from TRBV19 and TRBJ1-2; no clear D gene. This CDR3 contains 16 residues. The V and J ends lost 3 bases and 5 bases respectively, with 19 bases between them. The V gene's germline CDR1 is LNHDA and CDR2 SQIVND (reference sequence). As DNA, the CDR3 is TGTGCCAGTAGTATCGGAGCTTACAGCCCCTTTTATGGCTACACCTTC. The encoded protein is CASSIGAYSPFYGYTF.